A single sample gave rise to the 17 T cell receptor beta chains below, sequenced in a study of immune characterization of retroperitoneal liposarcoma. One entry per CDR3 protein, called by TCRdb with MiXCR from the PCR reads. The data show some 7,700 distinct CDR3 sequences, roughly 30% seen once. Sequencing used blood. These receptors were taken from a male donor with retroperitoneal liposarcoma.

As to this clonotype: This may be a read error: a much more frequent sequence differs by one nucleotide. The chain joins TRBV6-1 to TRBJ2-1; 7 nucleotides match TRBD1. The CDR3 has 14 amino acids. V was pared by 5 bases and J by 10 bases, with 11 bases of the junction left unmatched. Germline V lookup: CDR1 MNHNS, CDR2 SASEGT. CDR3 in amino acids: CASSRKGAAYEQFF. The CDR3 coding sequence is TGTGCCAGCAGTAGAAAGGGGGCGGCGTACGAGCAGTTCTTC.

This clonotype is large by share. The chain combines TRBV6-1 with TRBJ2-5, with D possibly being TRBD2 (6 bases). V lost 5 bases and J lost 4, with 20 bases in between. Germline V CDR1 and CDR2: MNHNS, SASEGT. The CDR3 totals 16 residues. CDR3 residues: CASSPPSGEGTETQYF. For the CDR3, the DNA is TGTGCCAGCAGTCCGCCTTCGGGGGAAGGGACAGAGACCCAGTACTTC.

This clonotype rates as large. This sequence joins TRBV6-1 and TRBJ2-1, with D possibly matching TRBD1 (6 bases). The germline V gene has CDR1 MNHNS and CDR2 SASEGT. This CDR3 comprises 13 residues. Trimming left V 7 bases short and J 14 bases short, with 21 bases between. The CDR3 spells CASIHGQTKGEFF. The CDR3, as DNA: TGTGCCAGCATTCACGGCCAAACTAAGGGGGAGTTCTTC.

The genes are TRBV11-2 and TRBJ2-1; maybe TRBD2 (5 bases). Germline-derived CDR1 and CDR2 are SGHAT and FQNNGV. This CDR3 comprises 16 residues. Trimming cost V 0 bases and J 0 bases, with 9 bases left between them. This CDR3 reads CASSLELGSSYNEQFF. Here the CDR3 DNA reads TGTGCCAGCAGCTTAGAGTTGGGGAGCTCCTACAATGAGCAGTTCTTC.

In this sample, this clonotype is medium-sized. The CDR3 DNA reads as TGTGCCAGCAGTGATCCCGGGACAGGGGGCGGAGATACGCAGTATTTT. Its translation: CASSDPGTGGGDTQYF. V usage is TRBV6-1 and J usage is TRBJ2-3, with 12 bases matching TRBD1. CDR1 and CDR2 from the germline V gene are MNHNS and SASEGT. The CDR3 runs to 16 residues. V gave up 3 bases and J gave up 5 bases; unmatched junction bases: 6.

V gene TRBV7-2 combines with J gene TRBJ2-3; maybe TRBD2 (5 bases). Germline lookup yields CDR1 SGHTA and CDR2 FQGNSA. The V end lost 2 bases, the J end lost 0 bases, and 9 bases lay between the germline ends. The CDR3 runs to 15 residues. The DNA of the CDR3 is TGTGCCAGCAGCTTAAAGCGGCAGAGCACAGATACGCAGTATTTT. Its protein product is CASSLKRQSTDTQYF.

CDR3 sequence (DNA): TGTGCCAGCTCATTAGACAGGCTGAACACTGAAGCTTTCTTT. Translation gives CASSLDRLNTEAFF. The chain recombines TRBV18 with TRBJ1-1, with a weak D call TRBD1 (6 bases). CDR1 and CDR2 (germline): KGHSH, LQKENI. This CDR3 spans 14 amino acids. V lost 5 bases to trimming and J lost 0 bases, with 10 bases between them.

This clonotype was found once. The chain uses TRBV6-5 and TRBJ1-6; D remains ambiguous. Trimming left V 7 bases short and J 5 bases short, with 15 bases between. The CDR3 runs 15 residues. CDR1 is MNHEY, CDR2 SVGAGI, per germline. The CDR3 here is CASTSRGQNNSPLHF. CDR3 sequence (DNA): TGTGCCAGCACCTCGCGAGGTCAGAATAATTCACCCCTCCACTTT.

As concerns this clonotype: A read error is possible here, since a much larger clone lies one base away. The V call is TRBV12-3 or TRBV12-4, the J call TRBJ2-5, with TRBD2 identical over 13 bases. The V segment lost 6 bases and the J segment 11 bases; nucleotides outside the gene matches: 27. The CDR3 runs to 20 residues. CDR3 DNA: TGTGCCAGCAGCTACGTCAGGGGGACTAGCGGGACTAAGTCCTACAATGAGCAGTACTTC. As protein: CASSYVRGTSGTKSYNEQYF.

The rearrangement joins TRBV3-1 to TRBJ1-1, with D possibly matching TRBD1 (5 bases). The germline V gene encodes CDR1 LGHDT and CDR2 YNNKEL (reference sequence). V lost 2 bases to trimming and J lost 0 bases, with 7 bases between them. The CDR3 is 14 amino acids. The CDR3 spells CASSQQGMNTEAFF. DNA for the CDR3: TGTGCCAGCAGCCAACAGGGAATGAACACTGAAGCTTTCTTT.

The V gene is TRBV6-1, the J gene TRBJ2-5; perhaps TRBD1 as D (7 bases). V dropped 7 bases and J dropped 11 bases, with 14 bases sitting between them. CDR3 length: 11 residues. The germline V gene encodes CDR1 MNHNS and CDR2 SASEGT. CDR3 sequence: CASTRGTAQYF. CDR3 DNA sequence: TGTGCCAGCACCCGCGGGACAGCTCAGTACTTC.

The V and J genes are TRBV12-3 or TRBV12-4 and TRBJ1-6; a possible D gene is TRBD1 (6 bases). The CDR3 totals 16 residues. V shed 3 bases and J shed 8 bases, with 17 bases lying between them. The CDR3 loop is CASSFNGQTLDSPLHF. CDR3 DNA sequence: TGTGCCAGCAGTTTCAACGGACAGACATTAGATTCACCCCTCCACTTT.

This clonotype is classed as medium-sized. This chain uses TRBV6-1 with TRBJ1-1; D is perhaps TRBD1 (6 bases). Trimming took off 5 bases at V and 1 base at J, with 14 bases between the two ends. This CDR3 has 15 residues. Germline V lookup: CDR1 MNHNS, CDR2 SASEGT. The CDR3 loop is CASSSYRVKNTEAFF. The CDR3 nucleotides are TGTGCCAGCAGTTCTTACAGGGTAAAGAACACTGAAGCTTTCTTT.

The sample holds a few counts of this clonotype. V and J are TRBV4-1 and TRBJ2-3, with 7 bases lining up with TRBD1. Germline values: CDR1 MGHRA, CDR2 YSYEKL. J gave up 0 bases and V 3 bases, and 3 bases lay outside the gene matches. This CDR3 is 15 amino acids long. The CDR3 coding sequence is TGCGCCAGCAGCCACAGGGACAGTAGCACAGATACGCAGTATTTT. Protein product: CASSHRDSSTDTQYF.

This chain links TRBV5-1 with TRBJ2-1; D tentatively fits TRBD1 or TRBD2 (5 bases each). Trimming took off 6 bases at V and 5 bases at J, with 15 bases between the two ends. The CDR3 covers 14 residues. The germline V gene has CDR1 SGHRS and CDR2 YFSETQ. Here the CDR3 reads CASTWGGPHNEQFF. The CDR3 region has the DNA TGCGCCAGCACCTGGGGCGGGCCCCACAATGAGCAGTTCTTC. Full variable domain (rest looked up from reference TRBV5-1 and TRBJ2-1): KAGVTQTPRYLIKTRGQQVTLSCSPISGHRSVSWYQQTPGQGLQFLFEYFSETQRNKGNFPGRFSGRQFSNSRSEMNVSTLELGDSALYLCASTWGGPHNEQFFGPGTRLTVL.

This clonotype rates as medium-sized. Sequence at one end of the junction differs from germline and may be a read error. V is TRBV7-7 and J is TRBJ2-3; tentative D call: TRBD2 (5 bases). CDR3 size: 17 residues. Germline CDR1 SSHAT, CDR2 FNYEAQ (reference sequence). CDR3 residues: CASITRGSKTSTDTQYF. The CDR3 DNA reads as TGTGCTAGCATTACAAGAGGGTCCAAAACTAGCACAGATACGCAGTATTTT.

By share of the sample, this clonotype is medium-sized. The chain links TRBV6-1 to TRBJ1-3, with D tentatively TRBD1 (5 bases). CDR1 and CDR2 from the germline V gene are MNHNS and SASEGT. The V gene lost 2 bases and the J gene lost 3 bases, with 14 bases spanning the gap. The CDR3 extends over 16 amino acids. CDR3 nucleotides: TGTGCCAGCAGTGAATGGGTGGGGGGAAGTGGAAACACCATATATTTT. Translated, it gives CASSEWVGGSGNTIYF.